Each of the 27 T cell receptor beta chains below was sequenced from the same sample in a study of T cell clusters in autoimmune cytopenias. One tube held mixed TRB-A and TRB-B primer pools for touch-down PCR. TCRdb reprocessed the multiplex PCR reads and stores each CDR3 protein as one record, lacking DNA. This sample's table has about 3,400 distinct CDR3 sequences. TRB amplification used 250 ng of peripheral blood genomic DNA. In addition, the sample was reused for a study of T cell repertoires in aging, cancer and after chemotherapy.

The source material was peripheral blood. These receptors were obtained from a human donor in good health.

The chain links TRBV12-3 or TRBV12-4 to TRBJ2-3; TCRdb gives TRBD2 as the D gene, but with no DNA this cannot be confirmed. The CDR3 length is 15 residues. The CDR3 sequence: CASSQTRGATDTQYF.

The chain recombines TRBV28 with TRBJ1-2; TCRdb designates TRBD1, a call that cannot be tested without DNA. The V gene's germline CDR1 is MDHEN and CDR2 SYDVKM. The CDR3 consists of 12 residues. The CDR3 sequence is CASREGGYGYTF.

This chain joins TRBV28 and TRBJ1-5; TCRdb's assignment of TRBD1 cannot be checked, as there is no DNA. Germline V lookup: CDR1 MDHEN, CDR2 SYDVKM. The CDR3 contains 14 residues. The CDR3 reads CASSFQGNNQPQHF.

This clonotype is classed as medium-sized by frequency. The rearrangement uses TRBV9 and TRBJ2-1; the D call of TRBD1 rests on TCRdb alone, since no DNA is present to check it. Germline V gene sequence: CDR1 SGDLS, CDR2 YYNGEE. The CDR3 runs to 13 residues. This chain's CDR3 is CATVGQGENEQFF.

This clonotype counts as medium-sized by frequency. The chain uses TRBV7-2 and TRBJ2-5. This CDR3 comprises 11 residues. Germline CDR1 SGHTA, CDR2 FQGNSA. The CDR3 protein is CASSVGETQYF.

Measured by frequency, this clonotype is medium-sized. The rearrangement joins TRBV28 to TRBJ2-7; TCRdb lists TRBD1, though no DNA is available to test this call. The CDR3 contains 13 residues. The germline gives CDR1 MDHEN, CDR2 SYDVKM. CDR3 residues: CASSLARGYEQYF.

This clonotype is identified as medium-sized (0.01 to 0.1%) from frequency. J is TRBJ2-2 and V is TRBV5-5; TCRdb outputs TRBD1, but without DNA this stays unchecked. Looked up from germline, CDR1 is SGHKS and CDR2 is YYEKEE (reference sequence). This CDR3 comprises 13 residues. CDR3 residues: CASSPQGTGELFF.

V and J are TRBV12-3 or TRBV12-4 and TRBJ1-5. The CDR3 runs 14 residues. The CDR3 sequence: CASSLGTSNQPQHF.

V is TRBV28 and J is TRBJ2-2; TCRdb designates TRBD1, a call that cannot be tested without DNA. CDR3 length: 15 residues. Germline CDR1 MDHEN, CDR2 SYDVKM. The CDR3 spells CASSLRTDLTGELFF.

Considering frequency, this clonotype is medium-sized. The chain recombines TRBV6-5 with TRBJ1-6; TCRdb calls TRBD1, which cannot be checked without DNA. Germline V gene data show CDR1 as MNHEY and CDR2 as SVGAGI. The CDR3 is 15 amino acids. This CDR3 is CASSYGQGRNSPLHF.

This clonotype is deemed medium-sized by its frequency. The chain employs TRBV6-5 and TRBJ1-5. Germline V gene data show CDR1 as MNHEY and CDR2 as SVGAGI. CDR3 length: 13 amino acids. This CDR3 reads CASSYSSRQPQHF.

Measured by frequency, this clonotype is medium-sized. The J gene is TRBJ1-1, the V gene TRBV6-5; there is no DNA to check the TCRdb D call of TRBD1. Germline assignment: CDR1 MNHEY and CDR2 SVGAGI. The length of the CDR3 is 15 residues. The CDR3 protein is CASGGAGPMNTEAFF.

This clonotype ranks as medium-sized (0.01 to 0.1%) in terms of frequency. The chain employs TRBV11-3 and TRBJ1-4; no DNA is available, so the TRBD1 call from TCRdb remains unchecked. Germline V gene sequence: CDR1 SGHNT, CDR2 YENEEA. CDR3 length: 16 amino acids. CDR3 amino acids: CASSSSGQGEGEKLFF.

V and J are TRBV6-5 and TRBJ2-7; TCRdb lists TRBD1, though no DNA is available to test this call. In germline, CDR1 is MNHEY, CDR2 SVGAGI. The CDR3 spans 11 residues. The CDR3 here is CASRDTYEQYF.

Frequency places this clonotype as medium-sized (0.01 to 0.1%). The chain is built from TRBV6-2 or TRBV6-3 and TRBJ2-4. The CDR3 extends over 15 amino acids. Per germline, CDR1 MNHEY and CDR2 SVGEGT. The CDR3 is CASSYSDVAKNIQYF.

This clonotype is medium-sized by frequency. The chain links TRBV20-1 to TRBJ1-5. This CDR3 spans 13 amino acids. From germline, CDR1 is DFQATT and CDR2 SNEGSKA (reference sequence). CDR3: CSARGQTKEPQHF.

CDR3 sequence reads: CASSLRLAGSETQYF. The V gene is TRBV28, the J gene TRBJ2-5; TCRdb's assignment of TRBD2 cannot be checked, as there is no DNA. Looked up from germline, CDR1 is MDHEN and CDR2 is SYDVKM. This CDR3 has 15 residues.

The chain uses TRBV4-3 and TRBJ2-1; the TCRdb call, TRBD1, lacks DNA for checking. The CDR3 has 12 amino acids. CDR1 LGHNA and CDR2 YSLEER come from the germline V gene. The CDR3 sequence is CASRPTGGEQFF.

This chain connects TRBV28 to TRBJ2-3; there is no DNA to check the TCRdb D call of TRBD2. The CDR3 spans 17 residues. Germline CDR1 is MDHEN and CDR2 is SYDVKM. The CDR3: CASSLSGTSGGTDTQYF.

This clonotype is medium-sized by frequency. This chain links TRBV18 with TRBJ1-1; TCRdb reports TRBD1, a call that lacks DNA to check it against. The CDR3 spans 14 residues. Germline V gene lookup returns CDR1 KGHSH and CDR2 LQKENI. CDR3: CASSPLAAQGEAFF.

V usage is TRBV20-1 and J usage is TRBJ1-1. The CDR3 extends over 13 amino acids. Germline V CDR1 and CDR2: DFQATT, SNEGSKA (reference sequence). CDR3 residues: CSASATMNTEAFF.

Considering frequency, this clonotype is medium-sized (0.01 to 0.1%). V is TRBV6-5 and J is TRBJ1-1. Germline CDR1 reads MNHEY; CDR2 reads SVGAGI. The CDR3 is made up of 14 amino acids. The CDR3 protein is CASSSPHKNTEAFF.

This clonotype is medium-sized by frequency. The CDR3 loop reads CSVVPVRDTQYF. V usage is TRBV29-1 and J usage is TRBJ2-3; the TCRdb call, TRBD1, lacks DNA for checking. CDR1 is SQVTM and CDR2 is ANQGSEA in the germline V gene. The CDR3 has 12 amino acids.

Frequency places this clonotype as medium-sized. The V gene is TRBV20-1, the J gene TRBJ2-7; without DNA, the TCRdb call of TRBD1 cannot be checked. Germline values: CDR1 DFQATT, CDR2 SNEGSKA (reference sequence). The CDR3 contains 12 residues. The CDR3 spells CSARDREYEQYF.

By frequency, this clonotype is medium-sized. This rearrangement joins TRBV28 to TRBJ2-2; TCRdb proposes TRBD1, but this gene call is untestable without DNA. Germline-derived CDR1 and CDR2 are MDHEN and SYDVKM. This CDR3 contains 15 residues. The CDR3 loop is CASRRQGENTGELFF. The variable domain in full, completed from reference TRBV28 and TRBJ2-2, reads DVKVTQSSRYLVKRTGEKVFLECVQDMDHENMFWYRQDPGLGLRLIYFSYDVKMKEKGDIPEGYSVSREKKERFSLILESASTNQTSMYLCASRRQGENTGELFFGEGSRLTVL.

Its frequency marks this clonotype as medium-sized. The V gene is TRBV12-3 or TRBV12-4, the J gene TRBJ2-2. The CDR3 is 14 residues long. CDR3 region: CASSLGRDHGELFF.

This clonotype is identified as medium-sized from frequency. This rearrangement joins TRBV6-5 to TRBJ2-3; TCRdb picks TRBD2, but there is no DNA to check that call. This CDR3 is built from 14 residues. Germline CDR1 and CDR2: MNHEY and SVGAGI. CDR3 residues: CASRRAGKADTQYF.